This is a list of T cell receptor beta chains from one sample in a study of T cells after yellow fever vaccination. TCRdb independently ran MiXCR on the 5' RACE reads; one entry per CDR3 protein. Found here are about 52,000 distinct CDR3 sequences, about 6.6% of them singletons; the top ten hold about 24%. The input for sequencing was CD8+ T cells not binding an NS4B(214-222) dextramer, sorted from PBMCs, taken about 41 days after the first yellow fever vaccination. These receptors were taken from a man between 18 and 35 years old who received the YFV17D yellow fever vaccine. Each CDR3 is given with its conserved first and last residue. The D gene is left open where the match is weak. Only some rows state a clone size, as once, few, many or a class for expanded clones.

j_call v_call clone_size d_call cdr3_aa cdr3_nt
TRBJ2-2 TRBV6-5 many . CASSPMGPPPPGGELFF TGTGCCAGCAGTCCAATGGGACCTCCCCCCCCGGGCGGGGAGCTGTTTTTT
TRBJ2-1 TRBV4-1 many TRBD2 CASSQEWRSSGGRYNEQFF TGCGCCAGCAGCCAAGAATGGCGGTCTAGCGGGGGCAGATACAATGAGCAGTTCTTC
TRBJ2-7 TRBV4-1 few TRBD1 CASSPRTGSTYEQYF TGCGCCAGCAGCCCTCGGACAGGGTCGACCTACGAGCAGTACTTC
TRBJ2-5 TRBV4-1 . TRBD2 CASSFRLAYQETQYF TGCGCCAGCAGCTTCCGACTAGCGTATCAAGAGACCCAGTACTTC
TRBJ2-3 TRBV6-2/TRBV6-3 . TRBD2 CASSSGGSSDTQYF TGTGCCAGCAGTTCGGGCGGGAGCTCAGATACGCAGTATTTT
TRBJ2-2 TRBV7-6 many . CASSLGTANTGELFF TGTGCCAGCAGCTTAGGGACAGCAAACACCGGGGAGCTGTTTTTT
TRBJ2-3 TRBV4-3 few TRBD2 CASSWGGGVTDTQYF TGCGCCAGCAGCTGGGGTGGGGGGGTGACAGATACGCAGTATTTT
TRBJ1-6 TRBV6-5 . . CASSYSWRSSYNSPLHF TGTGCCAGCAGTTACTCGTGGAGGAGCTCCTATAATTCACCCCTCCACTTT
TRBJ2-3 TRBV27 many . CASSPGADTQYF TGTGCCAGCAGTCCGGGGGCAGATACGCAGTATTTT
TRBJ1-2 TRBV4-1 many . CASSQDPGQGAFAYGYTF TGCGCCAGCAGCCAAGATCCAGGCCAGGGAGCGTTCGCCTATGGCTACACCTTC
TRBJ1-6 TRBV20-1 many . CTADVGDDNSPLHF TGCACTGCCGATGTCGGGGATGATAATTCACCCCTCCACTTT
TRBJ1-1 TRBV4-2 few . CASSHPAQEQGKAFF TGTGCCAGCAGCCACCCAGCCCAGGAGCAGGGGAAAGCTTTCTTT
TRBJ2-1 TRBV7-6 many TRBD2 CASQRTSGYNEQFF TGTGCCAGCCAGCGGACTAGCGGATACAATGAGCAGTTCTTC
TRBJ2-7 TRBV29-1 few TRBD2 CSVEESVTAGYEQYF TGCAGCGTTGAAGAAAGCGTGACAGCGGGATACGAGCAGTACTTC
TRBJ2-3 TRBV19 few TRBD2 CASNSGGTWTDTQYF TGTGCCAGTAATAGCGGGGGAACTTGGACAGATACGCAGTATTTT
TRBJ2-7 TRBV12-3/TRBV12-4 . . CATSFEGPYEQYF TGTGCCACCAGTTTTGAGGGACCCTACGAGCAGTACTTC
TRBJ1-2 TRBV12-3/TRBV12-4 few TRBD1 CASSSSGTGEGYTF TGTGCCAGCAGTTCCTCCGGGACAGGGGAAGGCTACACCTTC